The 29 T cell receptor beta chains listed next were all sequenced from one sample in a study of blood T cell repertoires in COVID-19. Only in-frame clones appear in the TCRdb table, and some are missing; sequencing was by immunoSEQ multiplex PCR. The profile covers about 220,000 clones, with around 82% appearing a single time and 4.7% taken by the ten largest. Sequenced input: peripheral blood. The receptors derive from a woman aged 70-85 years with acute or convalescent COVID-19.

This chain links TRBV4-3 with TRBJ1-5, with D possibly matching TRBD1 (6 bases). Trimming shortened V by 0 bases and J by 9 bases, and 15 bases separated the two germline ends. This CDR3 comprises 15 residues. Germline CDR1 is LGHNA and CDR2 is YSLEER. CDR3 bases: TGCGCCAGCAGCCAAGATCGTAACAGGGTGTCGCCCCAGCATTTT. Residues: CASSQDRNRVSPQHF.

The count of this clone is one. The J gene is TRBJ1-1, the V gene TRBV5-6; D not resolved. The CDR3 is 14 residues long. Germline V CDR1 and CDR2: SGHDT, YYEEEE. V was trimmed by 0 bases and J by 1 base, leaving 7 bases between them. The CDR3 here is CASSLEARNTEAFF. In DNA form, the CDR3 reads TGTGCCAGCAGCTTGGAAGCGCGGAACACTGAAGCTTTCTTT.

This CDR3 reads CASSLTGGADTQYF. In nucleotides, the CDR3 is TGCGCCAGCAGCTTAACAGGGGGGGCAGATACGCAGTATTTT. V is TRBV5-1 and J is TRBJ2-3, with D perhaps matching TRBD1 (8 bases). The germline gives CDR1 SGHRS, CDR2 YFSETQ. This CDR3 is 14 amino acids long. Trimming took off 2 bases at V and 4 bases at J, with 11 bases between the two ends.

This chain joins TRBV5-1 and TRBJ2-1; weak D call: TRBD2 (6 bases). Per germline, CDR1 SGHRS and CDR2 YFSETQ. This CDR3 comprises 12 residues. V lost 3 bases to trimming and J lost 8 bases, with 9 bases between them. DNA of the CDR3: TGCGCCAGCAGCTGGGGGGACGATGAGCAGTTCTTC. Protein product: CASSWGDDEQFF.

J is TRBJ1-3 and V is TRBV18, with D possibly TRBD1 on 6 matching bases. V gave up 6 bases and J gave up 4 bases, with 10 bases separating them. Looked up from germline, CDR1 is KGHSH and CDR2 is LQKENI. The CDR3 runs 13 residues. This chain's CDR3 is CASSRGQGNTIYF. CDR3 bases: TGTGCCAGCTCTCGAGGACAGGGAAACACCATATATTTT.

The rearrangement joins TRBV6-6 to TRBJ2-1; the match to TRBD2 covers 10 bases. The V gene's germline CDR1 is MNHNY and CDR2 SVGAGI (reference sequence). Trimming cost V 6 bases and J 7 bases; bases outside gene matches: 9. CDR3 length: 15 amino acids. The CDR3 sequence is CASRTTSGATNEQFF. CDR3 bases: TGTGCCAGCAGGACCACTAGCGGGGCAACGAATGAGCAGTTCTTC.

The chain links TRBV7-2 to TRBJ2-2; weak D call: TRBD1 (5 bases). V was clipped by 6 bases and J by 6 bases, with 11 bases between them. Germline-derived CDR1 and CDR2 are SGHTA and FQGNSA. The CDR3 is 13 amino acids. In DNA, the CDR3 is TGTGCCAGCAGGGGGCATGTAGCCGGGGAGCTGTTTTTT. As protein: CASRGHVAGELFF. Combining the CDR3 with reference TRBV7-2 and TRBJ2-2 gives the whole variable domain GAGVSQSPSNKVTEKGKDVELRCDPISGHTALYWYRQSLGQGLEFLIYFQGNSAPDKSGLPSDRFSAERTGGSVSTLTIQRTQQEDSAVYLCASRGHVAGELFFGEGSRLTVL.

The chain carries TRBV18 and TRBJ1-5; TRBD1 agrees at 9 bases. V shed 3 bases, J shed 0 bases, and the junction held 12 bases outside the gene matches. The CDR3 extends over 19 amino acids. The V gene's germline CDR1 is KGHSH and CDR2 LQKENI. The CDR3 spells CASSPDRGGGTFSNQPQHF. The CDR3 DNA sequence: TGTGCCAGCTCACCGGACAGGGGAGGAGGTACTTTTAGCAATCAGCCCCAGCATTTT.

The chain combines TRBV5-1 with TRBJ1-1; D is possibly TRBD1 (5 bases). V shed 1 base and J shed 3 bases, with 13 bases lying between them. Looked up from germline, CDR1 is SGHRS and CDR2 is YFSETQ. This CDR3 comprises 15 residues. CDR3 sequence (DNA): TGCGCCAGCAGCTTGCAGGGTCCGGGGGACACTGAAGCTTTCTTT. Translation gives CASSLQGPGDTEAFF.

V gene TRBV5-5 combines with J gene TRBJ1-4, with 7 positions matching TRBD1. The junction had 6 bases not matched to a gene; V was cut back by 2 bases and J by 8 bases. Germline V gene sequence: CDR1 SGHKS, CDR2 YYEKEE (reference sequence). The CDR3 has 14 amino acids. DNA of the CDR3: TGTGCCAGCAGCTTAGGAGGGGGCAGGGAAAAACTGTTTTTT. It specifies CASSLGGGREKLFF.

This clone has only one observation. CDR3 nucleotide sequence: TGTGCCAGCAGCCCGCATGGGTACAGCGGGGTCTACACCGGGGAGCTGTTTTTT. Translating it yields CASSPHGYSGVYTGELFF. The rearrangement joins TRBV21-1 to TRBJ2-2; the table's D call of TRBD2 was not tested on the DNA. TRBV21-1 is described as a pseudogene. The CDR3 covers 18 residues.

The CDR3 is CASSPPSKSGTEAFF. The CDR3 DNA reads TGTGCCAGCTCACCACCTTCTAAAAGCGGTACTGAAGCTTTCTTT. The chain uses TRBV18 and TRBJ1-1; D unresolved. V was clipped by 0 bases and J by 5 bases, with 13 bases between them. Germline loops: CDR1 KGHSH, CDR2 LQKENI. This CDR3 spans 15 amino acids.

This clone was counted a few times. This sequence joins TRBV4-2 and TRBJ1-5; 9 bases fit TRBD1. The CDR3 is made up of 15 amino acids. CDR1 LGHNA and CDR2 YNFKEQ come from the germline V gene. V trimming: 1 base; J trimming: 4 bases; junction bases outside the gene matches: 2. CDR3 residues: CASSQGDRENQPQHF. The CDR3 DNA reads as TGTGCCAGCAGCCAAGGGGACAGGGAGAATCAGCCCCAGCATTTT.

The rearrangement links TRBV6-2 or TRBV6-3 to TRBJ2-2; TRBD1 matches at 7 bases. Trimming cost V 6 bases and J 4 bases; bases outside gene matches: 5. Germline-derived CDR1 and CDR2 are MNHEY and SVGEGT. The CDR3 has 14 residues. In DNA form, the CDR3 reads TGTGCCAGCAGCTCGGACAGGTCCACCGGGGAGCTGTTTTTT. Its protein product is CASSSDRSTGELFF.

The chain employs TRBV9 and TRBJ1-1; D is perhaps TRBD1 (6 bases). The germline V gene encodes CDR1 SGDLS and CDR2 YYNGEE. The V gene lost 4 bases and the J gene lost 0 bases, with 16 bases spanning the gap. The CDR3 has 16 amino acids. CDR3 region: CASSPRQASMNTEAFF. Here the CDR3 DNA reads TGTGCCAGCAGCCCCCGACAGGCCTCTATGAACACTGAAGCTTTCTTT.

This clone was counted a few times. J is TRBJ2-6 and V is TRBV2; D gene uncertain. V was trimmed by 9 bases and J by 2 bases, leaving 11 bases between them. The CDR3 covers 14 residues. Germline V gives CDR1 SNHLY, CDR2 FYNNEI. CDR3 sequence reads: CARQEGAGANVLTF. As DNA, the CDR3 is TGTGCCAGGCAGGAAGGTGCTGGGGCCAACGTCCTGACTTTC.

The chain joins TRBV2 to TRBJ1-4; D is unresolved. This CDR3 is 14 amino acids long. Trimming shortened V by 1 base and J by 7 bases, and 10 bases separated the two germline ends. Germline CDR1 SNHLY, CDR2 FYNNEI. CDR3: CASSEGSTPEKLFF. CDR3 bases: TGTGCCAGCAGTGAAGGGTCTACTCCTGAAAAACTGTTTTTT.

This clone showed up just a few times. CDR3 sequence (DNA): TGCAGCGTTGCACTTGAGCGCAATCAGCCCCAGCATTTT. This codes for CSVALERNQPQHF. The V and J genes are TRBV29-1 and TRBJ1-5, with D unclear. Trimming took 4 bases from V and 2 from J, leaving 9 bases between them. The V gene's germline CDR1 is SQVTM and CDR2 ANQGSEA. CDR3 length: 13 amino acids.

CDR3 nucleotides: TGTGCCAGCAGCTCGAGTGTCGATACGCAGTATTTT. It is translated as CASSSSVDTQYF. The chain carries TRBV7-2 and TRBJ2-3; D gene ambiguous. The V end lost 4 bases, the J end lost 6 bases, and 8 bases lay between the germline ends. CDR1 and CDR2 (germline): SGHTA, FQGNSA. This CDR3 contains 12 residues.

The chain links TRBV10-3 to TRBJ2-3, with unresolved D. The germline V gene encodes CDR1 ENHRY and CDR2 SYGVKD. The CDR3 extends over 13 amino acids. Trimming removed 2 bases at V and 0 bases at J, with 3 bases between. The CDR3 is CAISEQSTDTQYF. The CDR3 DNA reads TGTGCCATCAGTGAGCAAAGCACAGATACGCAGTATTTT.

The CDR3 loop reads CASSQDSGYQPQHF. DNA of the CDR3: TGCGCCAGCAGCCAAGATTCGGGGTATCAGCCCCAGCATTTT. The chain has TRBV4-3 and TRBJ1-5; the D is unclear. V was clipped by 0 bases and J by 5 bases, with 8 bases between them. Germline CDR1 reads LGHNA; CDR2 reads YSLEER. The length of the CDR3 is 14 residues.

A single count supports this clone. The J gene is TRBJ1-1, the V gene TRBV3-1 (or the pseudogene TRBV3-2), with D uncertain. This CDR3 has 12 residues. Germline V gene lookup returns CDR1 LGHDT and CDR2 YNNKEL (reference sequence). Trimming took off 3 bases at V and 4 bases at J, with 6 bases between the two ends. The chain's CDR3 is CASSQFGTEAFF. As DNA, the CDR3 is TGTGCCAGCAGCCAGTTCGGCACTGAAGCTTTCTTT.

This clone is a singleton in its sample. The chain employs TRBV7-9 and TRBJ1-3, with unresolved D. This CDR3 spans 15 amino acids. V was clipped by 1 base and J by 0 bases, with 7 bases between them. The germline CDR1 and CDR2 sequences are SEHNR and FQNEAQ (reference sequence). In nucleotides, the CDR3 is TGTGCCAGCAGCTTAGTAAGACTCTCTGGAAACACCATATATTTT. This sequence encodes CASSLVRLSGNTIYF.

This clone has more than one count but fewer than ten. The chain employs TRBV6-2 or TRBV6-3 and TRBJ2-7; D gene uncertain. V lost 2 bases and J 6 bases, leaving 8 bases between the germline ends. The CDR3 runs to 12 residues. Germline CDR1 reads MNHEY; CDR2 reads SVGEGT. The CDR3 loop is CASSYQVGEQYF. CDR3 nucleotides: TGTGCCAGCAGTTACCAGGTTGGCGAGCAGTACTTC.

This clone has a single count. The rearrangement links TRBV15 to TRBJ2-4; 9 bases match TRBD1. With V trimmed by 0 bases and J by 0 bases, 9 bases remained unmatched. This CDR3 has 19 amino acids. Germline lookup yields CDR1 LNHNV and CDR2 YYDKDF (reference sequence). As DNA, the CDR3 is TGTGCCACCAGCAGAGATGGGACAGGGAGTAATCTAGCCAAAAACATTCAGTACTTC. It yields the protein CATSRDGTGSNLAKNIQYF.

This chain joins TRBV5-3 and TRBJ2-7; 8 positions agree with TRBD1. TRBV5-3 qualifies as an ORF whose function is uncertain. The junction had 7 bases not matched to a gene; V was cut back by 3 bases and J by 5 bases. The CDR3 has 14 amino acids. DNA of the CDR3: TGTGCCAGAAGCTCGACAGGGGCTGTGGACGAGCAGTACTTC. It encodes CARSSTGAVDEQYF.

The CDR3 bases are TGTGCCAGCCGAACAGGGTTGCGAAACACCATATATTTT. Its translation is CASRTGLRNTIYF. The V gene is TRBV19, the J gene TRBJ1-3; D might be TRBD1 (6 bases). This CDR3 comprises 13 residues. Between the trimmed V and J ends, which lost 9 bases and 5 bases, there was a span of 14 bases. From germline, CDR1 is LNHDA and CDR2 SQIVND (reference sequence). Together with reference TRBV19 and TRBJ1-3, the CDR3 gives the full variable domain: DGGITQSPKYLFRKEGQNVTLSCEQNLNHDAMYWYRQDPGQGLRLIYYSQIVNDFQKGDIAEGYSVSREKKESFPLTVTSAQKNPTAFYLCASRTGLRNTIYFGEGSWLTVV.

The rearrangement links TRBV3-1 (or the pseudogene TRBV3-2) to TRBJ1-1; D is perhaps TRBD1 (5 bases). V was shortened by 3 bases and J by 3 bases, with 11 bases between the two germline ends. Germline CDR1 LGHDT, CDR2 YNNKEL (reference sequence). This CDR3 region has 14 residues. The CDR3 here is CASSQMGGDTEAFF. Here the CDR3 DNA reads TGTGCCAGCAGCCAGATGGGAGGGGACACTGAAGCTTTCTTT.

J is TRBJ1-2 and V is TRBV5-6; the match to TRBD1 covers 10 bases. CDR1 is SGHDT, CDR2 YYEEEE, per germline. The CDR3 contains 15 residues. Germline trimming cut 4 bases from V and 5 bases from J; bases unmatched to any gene: 8. The CDR3, as DNA: TGTGCCAGCAGCATCGGACAGGGGGTGAATTATGGCTACACCTTC. Its translation: CASSIGQGVNYGYTF.